This T cell receptor (beta chain) was observed in a study of T cell responses to AZD1222 COVID-19 vaccine. Study-wide points: Donors were chiefly white British, with a greater number of females, and clonal diversity was perhaps underestimated. Reportedly, nearly half of unique spike TCRs recognized epitopes outside B.1.351/B.1.1.7 mutations. Among those given AZD1222, only five or six were seropositive at baseline.

This table comes from immunoSEQ multiplex PCR, and its TCRdb copy is limited to in-frame clones, with some not included. This table holds around 150,000 clones, 92% found once. In regard to this clone: Its antigen is unidentified.

This material consisted of peripheral blood, taken 28 days after the second AZD1222 dose. The clonotype was recovered from an adult who received the AZD1222 COVID-19 vaccine.

CDR3: CASSFRVDYGYTF. The CDR3 DNA sequence: TGTGCCAGCAGCTTTAGGGTTGACTATGGCTACACCTTC. The gene calls are TRBV7-9 and TRBJ1-2; D not resolved. V shed 3 bases and J shed 3 bases, with 8 bases lying between them. Germline-derived CDR1 and CDR2 are SEHNR and FQNEAQ (reference sequence). The CDR3 is 13 residues long.